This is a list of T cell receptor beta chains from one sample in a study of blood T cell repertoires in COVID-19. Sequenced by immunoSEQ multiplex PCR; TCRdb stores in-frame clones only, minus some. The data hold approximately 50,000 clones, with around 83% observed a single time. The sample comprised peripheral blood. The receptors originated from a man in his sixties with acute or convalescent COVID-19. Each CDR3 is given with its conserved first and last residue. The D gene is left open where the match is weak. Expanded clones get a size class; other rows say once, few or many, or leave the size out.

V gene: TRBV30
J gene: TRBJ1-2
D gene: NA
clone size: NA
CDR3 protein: CAWRRRGPNYGYTF
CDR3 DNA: TGTGCCTGGAGGCGGAGGGGTCCCAACTATGGCTACACCTTC

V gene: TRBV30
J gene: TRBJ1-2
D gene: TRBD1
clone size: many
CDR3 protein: CAWSVLKLRQGNYGYTF
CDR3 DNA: TGTGCCTGGAGTGTGCTAAAGCTGCGACAGGGAAACTATGGCTACACCTTC

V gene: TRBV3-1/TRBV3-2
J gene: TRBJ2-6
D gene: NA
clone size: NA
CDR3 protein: CASSQGGWGSGANVLTF
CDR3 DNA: TGTGCCAGCAGCCAAGGCGGCTGGGGCTCCGGGGCCAACGTCCTGACTTTC

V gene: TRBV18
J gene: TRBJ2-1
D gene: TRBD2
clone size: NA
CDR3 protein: CASSPLTSGNNEQFF
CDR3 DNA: TGTGCCAGCTCACCACTGACTAGCGGGAATAATGAGCAGTTCTTC

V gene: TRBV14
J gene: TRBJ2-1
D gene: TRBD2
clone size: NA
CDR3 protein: CASSQDLASGRNEQFF
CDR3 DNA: TGTGCCAGCAGCCAAGATTTGGCTAGCGGACGAAATGAGCAGTTCTTC

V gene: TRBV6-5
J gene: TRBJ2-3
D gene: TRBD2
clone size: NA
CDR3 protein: CASRAGTSGWDTQYF
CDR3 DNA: TGTGCCAGCAGGGCTGGGACTAGCGGGTGGGATACGCAGTATTTT

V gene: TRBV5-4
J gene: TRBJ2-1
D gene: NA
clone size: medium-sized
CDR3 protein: CASSLDRVDEQFF
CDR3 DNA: TGTGCCAGCAGCTTGGATCGGGTCGATGAGCAGTTCTTC

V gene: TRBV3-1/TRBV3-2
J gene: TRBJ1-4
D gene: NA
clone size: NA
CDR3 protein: CASSQEWITGGEKLFF
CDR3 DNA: TGTGCCAGCAGCCAAGAGTGGATAACCGGAGGGGAAAAACTGTTTTTT

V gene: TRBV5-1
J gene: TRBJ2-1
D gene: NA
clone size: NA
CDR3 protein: CASSPGVAQGYVDNEQFF
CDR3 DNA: TGCGCCAGCAGCCCCGGGGTAGCGCAGGGGTACGTGGACAATGAGCAGTTCTTC

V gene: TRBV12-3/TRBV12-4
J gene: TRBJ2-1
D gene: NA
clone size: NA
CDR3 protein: CASSLGLDEQFF
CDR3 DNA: TGTGCCAGCAGTTTAGGACTTGATGAGCAGTTCTTC

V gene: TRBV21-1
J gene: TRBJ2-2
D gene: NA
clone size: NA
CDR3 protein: CASSKDVPFETEPQNSNTGELFF
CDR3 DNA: TGTGCCAGCAGCAAAGACGTCCCGTTTGAGACAGAACCACAAAACTCGAACACCGGGGAGCTGTTTTTT

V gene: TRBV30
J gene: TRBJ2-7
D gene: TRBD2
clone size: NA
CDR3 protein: CAWSPAPRLAATYEQYF
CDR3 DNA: TGTGCCTGGAGTCCCGCACCAAGACTAGCGGCTACCTACGAGCAGTACTTC

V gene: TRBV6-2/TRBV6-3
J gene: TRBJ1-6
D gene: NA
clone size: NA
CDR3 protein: CASSYSKGISPLHF
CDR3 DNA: TGTGCCAGCAGTTACTCGAAGGGGATTTCACCCCTCCACTTT

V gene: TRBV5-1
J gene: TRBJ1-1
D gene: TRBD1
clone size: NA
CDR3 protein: CASSLAGGGVSEAFF
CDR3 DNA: TGCGCCAGCAGCTTGGCCGGAGGGGGCGTCTCCGAGGCTTTCTTT

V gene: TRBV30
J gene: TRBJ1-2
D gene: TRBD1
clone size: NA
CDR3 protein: CAWSVGTGYGYTF
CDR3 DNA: TGTGCCTGGAGTGTGGGGACAGGCTATGGCTACACCTTC

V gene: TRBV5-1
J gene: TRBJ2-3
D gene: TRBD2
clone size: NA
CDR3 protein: CASSLGTSGRASDTQYF
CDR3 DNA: TGCGCCAGCAGCTTGGGGACTAGCGGGAGGGCCTCAGATACGCAGTATTTT

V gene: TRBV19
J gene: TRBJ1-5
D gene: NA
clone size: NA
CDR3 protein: CASSMGLDQPQHF
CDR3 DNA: TGTGCCAGTAGTATGGGACTTGATCAGCCCCAGCATTTT

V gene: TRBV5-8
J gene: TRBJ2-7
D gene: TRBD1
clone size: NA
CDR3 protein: CASSPPGTDRNEQYF
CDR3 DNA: TGTGCCAGCAGCCCTCCCGGGACAGACAGAAACGAGCAGTACTTC

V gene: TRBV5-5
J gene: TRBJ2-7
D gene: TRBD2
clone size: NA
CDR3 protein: CASRWREGLAIYEQYF
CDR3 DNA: TGTGCCAGCAGGTGGCGGGAGGGCCTAGCAATCTACGAGCAGTACTTC

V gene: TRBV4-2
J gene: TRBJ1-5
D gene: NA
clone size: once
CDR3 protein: CASSQDGRGNQPQHF
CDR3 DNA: TGTGCCAGCAGCCAAGATGGCAGAGGGAATCAGCCCCAGCATTTT

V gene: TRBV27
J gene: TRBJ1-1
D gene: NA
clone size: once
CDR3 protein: CASSLLTGTPYTEAFF
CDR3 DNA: TGTGCCAGCAGTTTACTTACCGGGACACCCTACACTGAAGCTTTCTTT

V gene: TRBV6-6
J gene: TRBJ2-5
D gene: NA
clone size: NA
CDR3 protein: CASSYSWETGGTQYF
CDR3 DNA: TGTGCCAGCAGTTACTCATGGGAGACGGGTGGGACCCAGTACTTC

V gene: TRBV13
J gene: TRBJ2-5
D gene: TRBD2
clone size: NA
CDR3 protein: CASSLESGRGKETQYF
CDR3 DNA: TGTGCCAGCAGCTTAGAGAGCGGGAGGGGTAAAGAGACCCAGTACTTC

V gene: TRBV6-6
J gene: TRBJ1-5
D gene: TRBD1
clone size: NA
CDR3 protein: CASSPATTGTGMNQPQHF
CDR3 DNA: TGTGCCAGCAGTCCGGCCACGACCGGGACAGGAATGAATCAGCCCCAGCATTTT

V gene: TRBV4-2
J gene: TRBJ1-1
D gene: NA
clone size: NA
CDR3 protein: CASSQPYRDENTEAFF
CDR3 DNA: TGTGCCAGCAGCCAACCTTACAGGGACGAGAACACTGAAGCTTTCTTT

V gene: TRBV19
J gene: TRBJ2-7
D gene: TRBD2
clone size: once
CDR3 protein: CASSIGEREYGEQYF
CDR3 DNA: TGTGCCAGTAGTATAGGAGAGCGGGAGTACGGCGAGCAGTACTTC

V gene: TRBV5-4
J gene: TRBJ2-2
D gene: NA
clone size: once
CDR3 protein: CASSANRQLQNTGELFF
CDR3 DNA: TGTGCCAGCAGCGCCAATAGACAGCTCCAGAACACCGGGGAGCTGTTTTTT

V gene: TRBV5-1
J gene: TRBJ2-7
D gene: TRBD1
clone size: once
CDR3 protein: CASSLGDRGYEQYF
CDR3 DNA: TGCGCCAGCAGCTTGGGAGACAGGGGCTACGAGCAGTACTTC

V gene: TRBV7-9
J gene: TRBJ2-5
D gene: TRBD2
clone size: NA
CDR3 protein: CASSLRDGGETQYF
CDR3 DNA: TGTGCCAGCAGCCTCCGGGACGGGGGGGAGACCCAGTACTTC

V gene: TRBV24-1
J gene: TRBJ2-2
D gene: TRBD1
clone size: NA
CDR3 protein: CATSDQGRGIGELFF
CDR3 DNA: TGTGCCACCAGTGACCAGGGCAGGGGGATCGGGGAGCTGTTTTTT

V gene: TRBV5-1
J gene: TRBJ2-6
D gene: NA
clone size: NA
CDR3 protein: CASSPGSGANVLTF
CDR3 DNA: TGCGCCAGCAGCCCAGGGTCTGGGGCCAACGTCCTGACTTTC

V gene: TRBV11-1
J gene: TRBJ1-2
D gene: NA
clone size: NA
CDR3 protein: CASSPDRGGGYTF
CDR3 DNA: TGTGCCAGCAGCCCTGATAGGGGCGGTGGCTACACCTTC

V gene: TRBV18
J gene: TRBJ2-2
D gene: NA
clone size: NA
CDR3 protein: CASSPKTRITSTGELFF
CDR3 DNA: TGTGCCAGCTCACCGAAGACTAGGATAACCTCCACCGGGGAGCTGTTTTTT

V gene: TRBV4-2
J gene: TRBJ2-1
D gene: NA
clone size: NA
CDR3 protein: CASSQERGNEQFF
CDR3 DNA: TGTGCCAGCAGCCAAGAAAGAGGCAATGAGCAGTTCTTC

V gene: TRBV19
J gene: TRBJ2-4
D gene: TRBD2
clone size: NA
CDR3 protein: CASSWGVSGSRERAKNIQYF
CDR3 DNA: TGTGCCAGTAGCTGGGGGGTTAGCGGGAGTCGGGAGAGGGCCAAAAACATTCAGTACTTC

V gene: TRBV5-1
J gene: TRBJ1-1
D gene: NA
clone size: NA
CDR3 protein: CASSLGQMNTEAFF
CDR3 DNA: TGCGCCAGCAGCTTGGGACAGATGAACACTGAAGCTTTCTTT

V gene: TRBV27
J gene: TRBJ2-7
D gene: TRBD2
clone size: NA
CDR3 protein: CASSGLAGVYEQYF
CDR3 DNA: TGTGCCAGCAGTGGACTAGCGGGAGTATACGAGCAGTACTTC

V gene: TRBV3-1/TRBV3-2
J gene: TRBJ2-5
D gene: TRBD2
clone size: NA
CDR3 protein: CASSPRGAGVGETQYF
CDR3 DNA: TGTGCCAGCAGCCCAAGAGGAGCGGGAGTGGGAGAGACCCAGTACTTC

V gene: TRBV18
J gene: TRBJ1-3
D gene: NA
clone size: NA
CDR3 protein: CASSPGRQAGNTIYF
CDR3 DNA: TGTGCCAGCTCACCGGGAAGACAGGCTGGAAACACCATATATTTT

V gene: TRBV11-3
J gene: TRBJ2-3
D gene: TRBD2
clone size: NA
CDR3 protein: CASSLGLAPSTDTQYF
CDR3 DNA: TGTGCCAGCAGCTTGGGACTAGCCCCAAGCACAGATACGCAGTATTTT

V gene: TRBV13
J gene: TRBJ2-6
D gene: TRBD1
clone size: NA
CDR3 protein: CASSLEGTAHSGANVLTF
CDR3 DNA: TGTGCCAGCAGCTTAGAAGGGACAGCGCACTCTGGGGCCAACGTCCTGACTTTC

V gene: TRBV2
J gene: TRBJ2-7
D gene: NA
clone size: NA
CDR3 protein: CASGAGMYEQYF
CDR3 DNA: TGTGCCAGCGGGGCAGGGATGTACGAGCAGTACTTC

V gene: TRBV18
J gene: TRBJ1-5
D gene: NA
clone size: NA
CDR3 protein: CASSPRQSSNQPQHF
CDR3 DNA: TGTGCCAGCTCACCTAGACAGAGTAGCAATCAGCCCCAGCATTTT

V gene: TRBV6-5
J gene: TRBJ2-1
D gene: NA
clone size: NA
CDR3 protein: CASSRGDNLHNEQFF
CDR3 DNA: TGTGCCAGCAGTCGAGGGGACAACCTCCACAATGAGCAGTTCTTC

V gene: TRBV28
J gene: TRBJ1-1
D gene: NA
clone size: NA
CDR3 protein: CASSLSNILNTEAFF
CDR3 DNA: TGTGCCAGCAGTTTATCAAACATTCTGAACACTGAAGCTTTCTTT

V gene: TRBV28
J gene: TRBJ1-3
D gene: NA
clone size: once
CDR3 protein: CASSQAGEGGGNTIYF
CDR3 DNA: TGTGCCAGCAGTCAAGCGGGCGAAGGAGGCGGAAACACCATATATTTT

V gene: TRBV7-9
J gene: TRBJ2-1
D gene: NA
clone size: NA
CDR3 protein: CASSLVGSLPNEQFF
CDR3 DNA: TGTGCCAGCAGCTTAGTAGGGAGTCTACCCAATGAGCAGTTCTTC

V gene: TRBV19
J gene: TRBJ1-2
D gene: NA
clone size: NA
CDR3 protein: CASSVVPRYGYTF
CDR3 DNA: TGTGCCAGTAGCGTGGTCCCGAGGTATGGCTACACCTTC